Following are 7 T cell receptor beta chains from one sample sequenced in a study of T cell repertoires in cytomegalovirus infection. MiXCR, applied by TCRdb to the reads, yields one record per CDR3 protein. The sample lists some 440,000 distinct CDR3 sequences, under 40% seen once, with roughly 13% in the top ten. The sample was PBMCs. These receptors were taken from a human donor in good health (CMV status not recorded). Some clones in this sample may be carry-over from other donors' samples.

At least ten counts were recorded for this clonotype. The V call is TRBV7-6, the J call TRBJ1-4; D remains ambiguous. V was pared by 5 bases and J by 10 bases, with 17 bases between. Germline V gives CDR1 SGHVS, CDR2 FNYEAQ. This CDR3 is built from 14 residues. This CDR3 is CASSLGLDRGKLFF. For the CDR3, the DNA is TGTGCCAGCAGCCTCGGACTTGATCGCGGAAAACTGTTTTTT. Supplemented by reference TRBV7-6 and TRBJ1-4, the full variable domain reads GAGVSQSPRYKVTKRGQDVALRCDPISGHVSLYWYRQALGQGPEFLTYFNYEAQQDKSGLPNDRFSAERPEGSISTLTIQRTEQRDSAMYRCASSLGLDRGKLFFGSGTQLSVL.

This clonotype has a count of ten or more. The chain has TRBV6-5 and TRBJ2-6; TRBD1 aligns across 7 bases. The CDR3 runs 19 residues. V trimming: 2 bases; J trimming: 4 bases; junction bases outside the gene matches: 14. The germline V gene has CDR1 MNHEY and CDR2 SVGAGI. The CDR3 region is CASSYIRQGPRGGANVLTF. The CDR3 nucleotides are TGTGCCAGCAGTTACATACGACAGGGCCCCAGAGGGGGGGCCAACGTCCTGACTTTC.

The rearrangement links TRBV4-2 to TRBJ2-2; no clear D gene. CDR1 and CDR2 (germline): LGHNA, YNFKEQ. This CDR3 has 13 amino acids. V lost 4 bases and J 3 bases, leaving 6 bases between the germline ends. For the CDR3, the DNA is TGTGCCAGCAGCCTAACCGACACCGGGGAGCTGTTTTTT. Amino acid sequence: CASSLTDTGELFF.

This clonotype appeared many times. The chain combines TRBV6-2 or TRBV6-3 with TRBJ2-5; 7 positions agree with TRBD2. V gave up 2 bases and J gave up 5 bases; unmatched junction bases: 11. CDR1 and CDR2 (germline): MNHEY, SVGEGT. CDR3 length equals 16 residues. The CDR3 here is CASSYGASGWTETQYF. CDR3 DNA sequence: TGTGCCAGCAGTTACGGGGCTAGCGGCTGGACTGAGACCCAGTACTTC.

In its sample, this clonotype was seen a few times. The chain uses TRBV12-3 or TRBV12-4 and TRBJ1-4; 8 positions agree with TRBD1. After removal of 6 bases from V and 3 bases from J, the junction contained 9 bases not matched to a gene. CDR3 length: 16 residues. This CDR3 is CASSPGGGTANEKLFF. Here the CDR3 DNA reads TGTGCCAGCAGCCCAGGGGGCGGGACAGCTAATGAAAAACTGTTTTTT.

The genes are TRBV6-8 and TRBJ2-2, with TRBD2 identical over 11 bases. The V and J ends lost 6 bases and 4 bases, in that order; junction bases with no gene match: 7. The CDR3 totals 16 residues. Germline CDR1 MNHGY, CDR2 SAAAGT. CDR3 DNA: TGTGCCAGCAGCCAGGGACTAGCGGAAGGCACCGGGGAGCTGTTTTTT. Amino acids: CASSQGLAEGTGELFF.

There are many counts of this clonotype. The chain links TRBV7-8 to TRBJ1-5, with D maybe TRBD1 (5 bases). The ends were cut back, 5 bases at V and 2 bases at J, with 19 bases in the middle. Germline values: CDR1 SGHVS, CDR2 FQNEAQ. This CDR3 is 17 amino acids long. The CDR3: CASSPRGGVEGNQPQHF. The CDR3 DNA is TGTGCCAGCAGCCCACGGGGGGGAGTCGAAGGCAATCAGCCCCAGCATTTT.